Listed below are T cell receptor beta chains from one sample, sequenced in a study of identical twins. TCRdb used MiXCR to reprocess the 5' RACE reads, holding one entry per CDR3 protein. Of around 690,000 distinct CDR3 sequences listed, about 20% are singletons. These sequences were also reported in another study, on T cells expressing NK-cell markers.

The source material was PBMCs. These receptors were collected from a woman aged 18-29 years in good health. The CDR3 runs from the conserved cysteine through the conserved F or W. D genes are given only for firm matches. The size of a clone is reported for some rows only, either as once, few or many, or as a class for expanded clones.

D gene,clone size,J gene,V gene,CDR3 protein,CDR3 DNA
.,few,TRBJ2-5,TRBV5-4,CASSVSSGQGAETQYF,TGTGCCAGCAGCGTCTCTAGCGGCCAGGGGGCAGAGACCCAGTACTTC
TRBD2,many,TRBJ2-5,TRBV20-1,CSALRVAGQETQYF,TGCAGTGCTTTACGGGTAGCGGGCCAAGAGACCCAGTACTTC
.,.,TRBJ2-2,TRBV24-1,CATSDHRTGNTGELFF,TGTGCCACCAGTGATCATCGGACGGGTAACACCGGGGAGCTGTTTTTT
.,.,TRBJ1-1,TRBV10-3,CAIARASTEAFF,TGTGCCATCGCTCGGGCGTCCACTGAAGCTTTCTTT
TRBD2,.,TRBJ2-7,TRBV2,CASGGGAGEFYEQYF,TGTGCCAGCGGAGGGGGAGCGGGGGAATTCTACGAGCAGTACTTC
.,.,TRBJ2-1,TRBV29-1,CSVVGPAYNEQFF,TGCAGCGTTGTGGGTCCCGCCTACAATGAGCAGTTCTTC
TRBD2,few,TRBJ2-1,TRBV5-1,CASSWTSGGPPSYNEQFF,TGCGCCAGCAGCTGGACTAGCGGGGGGCCACCCTCCTACAATGAGCAGTTCTTC
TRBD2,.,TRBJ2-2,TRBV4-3,CASSQGGLANTGELFF,TGCGCCAGCAGCCAAGGGGGACTAGCGAACACCGGGGAGCTGTTTTTT
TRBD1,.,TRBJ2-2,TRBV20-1,CSASRTGNTGELFF,TGCAGTGCTTCCCGGACAGGGAACACCGGGGAGCTGTTTTTT
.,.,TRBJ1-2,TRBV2,CASGDTSNYGYTF,TGTGCCAGCGGGGACACCTCTAACTATGGCTACACCTTC
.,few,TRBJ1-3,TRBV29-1,CSVDLGHKNTIYF,TGCAGCGTTGACCTCGGACACAAAAACACCATATATTTT
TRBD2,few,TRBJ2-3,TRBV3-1,CASSQGSSGGPDTQYF,TGTGCCAGCAGCCAAGGCTCTAGCGGGGGGCCCGATACGCAGTATTTT
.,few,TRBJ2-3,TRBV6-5,CASSYGLFTDTQYF,TGTGCCAGCAGTTACGGACTATTCACAGATACGCAGTATTTT
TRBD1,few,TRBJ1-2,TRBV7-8,CASSNGQGANGYTF,TGTGCCAGCAGCAACGGACAGGGGGCTAATGGCTACACCTTC
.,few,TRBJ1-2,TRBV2,CASRERTQRGYTF,TGTGCCAGCAGGGAGCGAACCCAAAGAGGCTACACCTTC
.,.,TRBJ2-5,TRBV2,CASSEARLQYF,TGTGCCAGCAGTGAAGCAAGGCTTCAGTACTTC
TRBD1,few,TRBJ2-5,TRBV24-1,CATSDPGQGKETQYF,TGTGCCACCAGTGACCCCGGACAGGGGAAAGAGACCCAGTACTTC
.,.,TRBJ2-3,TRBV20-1,CSARAVVGTDTQYF,TGCAGTGCTAGGGCCGTAGTCGGCACAGATACGCAGTATTTT
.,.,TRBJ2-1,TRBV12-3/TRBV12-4,CASSLATLTGHEQFF,TGTGCCAGCAGTTTAGCGACATTGACGGGACATGAGCAGTTCTTC
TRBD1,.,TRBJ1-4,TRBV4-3,CASSQTGRANEKLFF,TGCGCCAGCAGTCAGACAGGGCGGGCTAATGAAAAACTGTTTTTT
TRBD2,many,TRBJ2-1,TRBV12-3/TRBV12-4,CASSLGGRANEQFF,TGTGCCAGCAGTTTAGGCGGGAGGGCCAATGAGCAGTTCTTC
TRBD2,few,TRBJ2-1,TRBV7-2,CASSLKASGTYNEQFF,TGTGCCAGCAGCTTGAAGGCTAGCGGGACCTACAATGAGCAGTTCTTC
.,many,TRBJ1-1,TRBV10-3,CAIKGNTEAFF,TGTGCCATCAAGGGGAACACTGAAGCTTTCTTT
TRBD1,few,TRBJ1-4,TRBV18,CASSATGNGEKLFF,TGTGCCAGCTCAGCGACAGGGAACGGTGAAAAACTGTTTTTT
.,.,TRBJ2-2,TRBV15,CATSLGVGGELFF,TGTGCCACCAGCCTGGGGGTCGGAGGGGAGCTGTTTTTT
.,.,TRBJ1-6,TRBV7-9,CASSSPSGSPLHF,TGTGCCAGCAGCTCCCCCAGTGGTTCACCCCTCCACTTT
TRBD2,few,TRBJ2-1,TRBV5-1,CASSPGTMSQNEQFF,TGCGCCAGCAGCCCTGGGACTATGTCCCAGAATGAGCAGTTCTTC
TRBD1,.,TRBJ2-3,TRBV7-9,CASSLSNRGLGDTQYF,TGTGCCAGCAGCCTTAGTAACAGGGGGCTTGGAGATACGCAGTATTTT
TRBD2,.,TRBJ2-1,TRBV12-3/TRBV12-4,CASSLSTLAGFYNEQFF,TGTGCCAGCAGTTTATCGACGCTAGCGGGTTTTTACAATGAGCAGTTCTTC
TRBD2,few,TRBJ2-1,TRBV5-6,CASSPMTSGRDNEQFF,TGTGCCAGCAGCCCTATGACTAGCGGGAGGGACAATGAGCAGTTCTTC
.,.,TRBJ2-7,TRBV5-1,CASSYQLDGVGQYF,TGCGCCAGCAGCTATCAACTTGATGGGGTCGGGCAGTACTTC
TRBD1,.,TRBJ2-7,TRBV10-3,CAIRQGSAYEQYF,TGTGCCATCAGACAGGGGTCGGCCTACGAGCAGTACTTC
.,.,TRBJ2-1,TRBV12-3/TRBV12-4,CASSLGLEWTEQFF,TGTGCCAGCAGTTTAGGGCTTGAGTGGACTGAGCAGTTCTTC
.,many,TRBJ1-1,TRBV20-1,CSARDRQVNTEAFF,TGCAGTGCTAGAGATCGACAGGTGAACACTGAAGCTTTCTTT
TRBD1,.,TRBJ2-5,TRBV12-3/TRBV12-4,CASKPQGAPIGEETQYF,TGTGCCAGCAAACCCCAGGGGGCACCTATAGGCGAGGAGACCCAGTACTTC
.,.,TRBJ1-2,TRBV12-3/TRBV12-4,CASSLQGPTYGYAF,TGTGCCAGCAGTTTGCAGGGCCCTACCTATGGCTACGCCTTC
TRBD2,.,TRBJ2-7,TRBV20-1,CSARSPGRDYEQYF,TGCAGTGCACGCTCCCCCGGGAGGGACTACGAGCAGTACTTC
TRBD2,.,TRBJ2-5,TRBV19,CASRLAGAGETQYF,TGTGCCAGTCGACTAGCGGGGGCGGGAGAGACCCAGTACTTC
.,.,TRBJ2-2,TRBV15,CATSRDRGRTGELFF,TGTGCCACCAGCAGAGATCGAGGCAGGACCGGGGAGCTGTTTTTT
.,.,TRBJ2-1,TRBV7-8,CASSLDRFSYNEQFF,TGTGCCAGCAGCTTAGACAGGTTTTCCTACAATGAGCAGTTCTTC
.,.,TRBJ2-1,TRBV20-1,CSASKGPFNEQFF,TGCAGTGCTTCAAAGGGCCCTTTTAATGAGCAGTTCTTC
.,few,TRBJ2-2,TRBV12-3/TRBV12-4,CASSPSMTGPNTGELFF,TGTGCCAGCAGCCCAAGCATGACAGGCCCGAACACCGGGGAGCTGTTTTTT
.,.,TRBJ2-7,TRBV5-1,CASSLALEGTYEQYF,TGCGCCAGCAGCTTGGCCTTGGAGGGTACCTACGAGCAGTACTTC
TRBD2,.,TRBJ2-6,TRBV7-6,CASSSKRGRGTEANVLTF,TGTGCCAGCAGCTCAAAGCGGGGTCGAGGAACTGAGGCCAACGTCCTGACTTTC
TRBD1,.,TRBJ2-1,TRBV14,CASSQEGQVSYNEQFF,TGTGCCAGCAGCCAAGAGGGACAGGTGTCCTACAATGAGCAGTTCTTC
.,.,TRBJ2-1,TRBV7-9,CASSLTRISYNEQFF,TGTGCCAGCAGCCTTACTAGGATCAGCTACAATGAGCAGTTCTTC
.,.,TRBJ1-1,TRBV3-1,CASSQNMMGAQAFF,TGTGCCAGCAGCCAAAATATGATGGGGGCGCAAGCTTTCTTT